This T cell receptor (beta chain) was documented in a study of T cells expressing NK-cell markers. TCR beta libraries carry UMIs added by 5'RACE template switching. TCRdb reprocessed the 5' RACE reads, keeping one entry per CDR3 protein, no DNA. This table lists hundreds of thousands of distinct CDR3 sequences. CDR1 MGHDK and CDR2 SYGVNS come from the germline V gene. This CDR3 is built from 15 residues. The chain combines TRBV25-1 with TRBJ1-6. Sequencing input: blood T cells: a sorted CD56 or NKG2C T cell subset, CD4+ or CD8+ T cells, or bulk PBMC T cells (not recorded which). The sequence came from a woman between 18 and 75 years old in good health. The CDR3 protein is CASSPTVGDNSPLHF.